A selection of T cell receptor beta chains follows, all from one sample in a study of beta chain features in type 1 diabetes. The method was immunoSEQ multiplex PCR; TCRdb's version includes in-frame clones alone and lacks a portion of them. The sample holds around 110,000 clones, about 17% seen once. Sequencing was carried out using central memory CD4+ T cells from blood. These receptors all stem from a man aged 25-45 years with type 1 diabetes. CDR3s include the opening cysteine and the closing phenylalanine or tryptophan. Each record gives: J gene, clone size, D gene, V gene, CDR3 DNA, CDR3 protein. D genes are given only for firm matches. Size tells how often a clone was seen (once, few, many) or the class of an expanded clone, and some rows leave it out.

TRBJ2-7,-,-,TRBV29-1,TGCAGCGTTGAAGAGCGGCAGGGTACCTACGAGCAGTACTTC,CSVEERQGTYEQYF
TRBJ2-1,-,-,TRBV14,TGTGCCAGCAGTCAAGATAGAGCCTACTACAATGAGCAGTTCTTC,CASSQDRAYYNEQFF
TRBJ2-7,-,TRBD1,TRBV4-1,TGCGCCAGCAGCCTAATCCCTTACCCCGGGACAGGGGACAACGAGCAGTACTTC,CASSLIPYPGTGDNEQYF
TRBJ1-5,few,-,TRBV5-6,TGTGCCAGCAGCAGAAGGGACAGCAATCAGCCCCAGCATTTT,CASSRRDSNQPQHF
TRBJ2-3,-,TRBD2,TRBV25-1,TGTGCCAGCAGCGAAGGAAAGGGAGGGACAGATACGCAGTATTTT,CASSEGKGGTDTQYF
TRBJ2-1,-,-,TRBV2,TGTGCCAGCAGTGAACCCAGGGAGCAGTTCTTC,CASSEPREQFF
TRBJ1-4,-,-,TRBV4-2,TGTGCCAGCAGCAGGCAATCGGCTCAGGCGAATGAAAAACTGTTTTTT,CASSRQSAQANEKLFF
TRBJ2-3,-,TRBD2,TRBV28,TGTGCCAGCAGTTCGGGACTAACCACAGATACGCAGTATTTT,CASSSGLTTDTQYF
TRBJ2-7,many,-,TRBV20-1,TGCAGTGCGACGGAGTACGAGCAGTACTTC,CSATEYEQYF
TRBJ1-2,-,-,TRBV9,TGTGCCAGCAGCGTAGGCGTGGGCCGTAACTATGGCTACACCTTC,CASSVGVGRNYGYTF
TRBJ1-5,-,-,TRBV29-1,TGCAGCGTTGAGGGTGGATTTAGCAATCAGCCCCAGCATTTT,CSVEGGFSNQPQHF
TRBJ2-7,-,-,TRBV5-5,TGTGCCAGCAGCTTCACTCGCGGCCTGATCTACGAGCAGTACTTC,CASSFTRGLIYEQYF
TRBJ2-3,few,TRBD1,TRBV5-1,TGCGCCAGCAGCTCCGCCGGACAGGGCCGGACAGATACGCAGTATTTT,CASSSAGQGRTDTQYF
TRBJ1-1,-,TRBD1,TRBV7-2,TGTGCCAGCAGCTTAACAGGGGCTTTTGGTGAAGCTTTCTTT,CASSLTGAFGEAFF
TRBJ2-3,few,-,TRBV7-2,TGTGCCAGCGGCGCCGGGGGGCGTGGAGATACGCAGTATTTT,CASGAGGRGDTQYF
TRBJ1-3,-,-,TRBV18,TGTGCCAGCTCACCTTCGCGGAGCTCTGGAAACACCATATATTTT,CASSPSRSSGNTIYF
TRBJ2-1,few,-,TRBV18,TGTGCCAGCTCACCAAGTGAGGGGGGGCAGTTCTTC,CASSPSEGGQFF
TRBJ2-3,few,-,TRBV28,TGTGCCAGCAGTTTCGAGGGGAGCACAGATACGCAGTATTTT,CASSFEGSTDTQYF
TRBJ1-2,-,-,TRBV10-3,TGTGCCATCAGTAATATGGGAACGGATGGCTACACCTTC,CAISNMGTDGYTF
TRBJ2-5,-,TRBD1,TRBV7-9,TGTGCCAGCAGCTTAAGGCCCCCGGACAGGACGGGGCCAGAGACCCAGTACTTC,CASSLRPPDRTGPETQYF
TRBJ2-3,-,-,TRBV6-5,TGTGCCAGCACCAGGATCGGGACAGATACGCAGTATTTT,CASTRIGTDTQYF
TRBJ2-1,few,TRBD2,TRBV4-2,TGTGCCAGCAGCCAAGATGGGACTAGCGGGGTAGGCACCTACAATGAGCAGTTCTTC,CASSQDGTSGVGTYNEQFF
TRBJ2-1,few,-,TRBV25-1,TGTGCCAGCAGTAGGGGCCGTATCTCCTACAATGAGCAGTTCTTC,CASSRGRISYNEQFF
TRBJ2-5,-,-,TRBV4-2,TGTGCCAGCAGCCAACAGGGATTTGGAGGAGAGACCCAGTACTTC,CASSQQGFGGETQYF
TRBJ1-3,many,-,TRBV14,TGTGCCAGCAGCCCCCCCAGTCCGGGGGGCGAGAGAAACACCATATATTTT,CASSPPSPGGERNTIYF
TRBJ2-5,-,-,TRBV6-5,TGTGCCAGCAGTTACTCGAGGCCTCCGGGGGAGACCCAGTACTTC,CASSYSRPPGETQYF
TRBJ1-6,-,-,TRBV6-1,TGTGCCAGCAGTGAATTTGGGGGAGATAATTCACCCCTCCACTTT,CASSEFGGDNSPLHF
TRBJ2-5,-,TRBD1,TRBV6-6,TGTGCCAGCAGTTACTTGACAGGGTCAGAGACCCAGTACTTC,CASSYLTGSETQYF
TRBJ1-6,few,-,TRBV7-8,TGTGCCAGCAGCTTTTGGGAGAGAAATTCACCCCTCCACTTT,CASSFWERNSPLHF
TRBJ1-2,-,TRBD1,TRBV5-5,TGTGCCAGCAGCACGTCGACAGGGGCATTTGGCTACACCTTC,CASSTSTGAFGYTF
TRBJ1-3,-,-,TRBV9,TGTGCCAGCAGCCCTACACGGTTTCTTGGAAACACCATATATTTT,CASSPTRFLGNTIYF
TRBJ2-5,few,-,TRBV7-2,TGTGCCAGCAGCTCATACTCAGAGACCCAGTACTTC,CASSSYSETQYF